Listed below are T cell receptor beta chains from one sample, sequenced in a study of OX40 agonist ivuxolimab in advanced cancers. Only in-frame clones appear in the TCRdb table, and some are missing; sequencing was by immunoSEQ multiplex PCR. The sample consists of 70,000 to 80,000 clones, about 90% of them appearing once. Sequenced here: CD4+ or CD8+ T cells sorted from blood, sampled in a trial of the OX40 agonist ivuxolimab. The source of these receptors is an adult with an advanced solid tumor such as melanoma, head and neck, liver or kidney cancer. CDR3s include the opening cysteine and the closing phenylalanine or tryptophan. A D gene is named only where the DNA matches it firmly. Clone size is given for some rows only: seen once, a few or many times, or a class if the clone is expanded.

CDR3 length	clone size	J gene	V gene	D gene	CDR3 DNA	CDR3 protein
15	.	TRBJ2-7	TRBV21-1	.	TGTGCCAGCAGAGACACCCGGTTCAACTCCTACGAGCAGTACTTC	CASRDTRFNSYEQYF
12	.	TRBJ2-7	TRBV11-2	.	TGTGCCAGCAGCTTAGAGGTGGGGTCTCAGTACTTC	CASSLEVGSQYF
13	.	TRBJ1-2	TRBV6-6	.	TGTGCCAGCAGTTACGGGGACTCCTATGGCTACACCTTC	CASSYGDSYGYTF
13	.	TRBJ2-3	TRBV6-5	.	TGTGCCAGCAGTTACTCGTGGACAGATACGCAGTATTTT	CASSYSWTDTQYF
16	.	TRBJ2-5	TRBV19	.	TGTGCCAGTAGTATGGGGGGAACAGGCAATCAAGAGACCCAGTACTTC	CASSMGGTGNQETQYF
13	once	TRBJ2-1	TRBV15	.	TGTGCCACCAGACTGGACCGCGACAATGAGCAGTTCTTC	CATRLDRDNEQFF
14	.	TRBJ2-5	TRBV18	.	TGTGCCAGCTCACCACGACAGGACCAAGAGACCCAGTACTTC	CASSPRQDQETQYF
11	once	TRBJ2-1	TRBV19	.	TGTGCCAGTAGACAGTACAATGAGCAGTTCTTC	CASRQYNEQFF
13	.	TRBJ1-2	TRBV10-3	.	TGTGCCATCAGTGACGGCCTTTGGAATGGCTACACCTTC	CAISDGLWNGYTF
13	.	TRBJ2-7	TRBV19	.	TGTGCCACCCACGACACCGTCTCCTACGAGCAGTACTTC	CATHDTVSYEQYF